Following are 8 T cell receptor beta chains from one sample sequenced in a study of breast tumors, draining lymph nodes, adjacent tissues. Samples came from axillary lymph nodes draining the breast cancer. Via MiXCR, TCRdb re-called the multiplex PCR reads, giving one row per CDR3 protein. The sample carries about 94,000 distinct CDR3 sequences, 25% to 35% recorded once. Sequenced input: axillary lymph node tissue. The receptors shown here come from a female donor with breast cancer. Some clones in this sample may be carry-over from other donors' samples.

This clonotype occurred many times. It may be a read error: a sequence one base away is much more abundant. The chain links TRBV20-1 to TRBJ2-7; TRBD2 agrees at 7 bases. The CDR3 spans 16 residues. The V gene's germline CDR1 is DFQATT and CDR2 SNEGSKA (reference sequence). With 2 bases clipped from V and 5 bases from J, the junction kept 15 bases outside the gene matches. The CDR3: CSARRGESGTAHEQYF. The CDR3 DNA is TGCAGTGCTAGAAGGGGTGAAAGCGGGACGGCCCACGAGCAGTACTTC.

The table lists this clonotype with many counts. The chain couples TRBV29-1 to TRBJ2-1, with TRBD2 matching over 7 bases. The germline V gene encodes CDR1 SQVTM and CDR2 ANQGSEA. The junction had 7 bases not matched to a gene; V was cut back by 5 bases and J by 6 bases. This CDR3 region has 13 residues. CDR3 residues: CSVLISGGNEQFF. The CDR3 coding sequence is TGCAGCGTTTTGATCTCGGGAGGCAATGAGCAGTTCTTC.

As to this clonotype: One end of the junction is discordant with germline, which a read error may explain. The chain is built from TRBV7-2 and TRBJ2-2; 9 bases agree with TRBD2. The CDR3 loop spans 19 amino acids. Germline V gene sequence: CDR1 SGHTA, CDR2 FQGNSA. Here the CDR3 reads CASSLALAGGGRGPGEPFF. The DNA of the CDR3 is TGTGCCAGCAGCTTAGCTTTAGCCGGTGGCGGGAGGGGCCCCGGGGAGCCGTTTTTT.

At least ten counts were recorded for this clonotype. The chain couples TRBV5-1 to TRBJ2-3, with D unresolved. The CDR3 extends over 13 amino acids. Trimming shortened V by 4 bases and J by 5 bases, and 11 bases separated the two germline ends. Germline CDR1 is SGHRS and CDR2 is YFSETQ. The CDR3 sequence is CASSPEREDTQYF. The CDR3 nucleotides are TGCGCCAGCAGCCCCGAAAGGGAAGATACGCAGTATTTT.

Concerning this clonotype itself: Given the absence of the conserved phenylalanine or tryptophan at the CDR3 end, a read error is likely. V is TRBV11-3 and J is TRBJ1-6; TRBD1 matches at 7 bases. With 5 bases clipped from V and 9 bases from J, the junction kept 7 bases outside the gene matches. Germline CDR1 reads SGHNT; CDR2 reads YENEEA. This CDR3 is 14 amino acids long. In DNA form, the CDR3 reads TGTGCCAGCAGCCAAGGGACAGTAACTTCACCCCTCCACTCT. Translation gives CASSQGTVTSPLHS.

This clonotype has ten or more counts. The V and J genes are TRBV19 and TRBJ2-5, with D possibly TRBD2 on 7 matching bases. Germline V lookup: CDR1 LNHDA, CDR2 SQIVND (reference sequence). Trimming shortened V by 3 bases and J by 5 bases, and 13 bases separated the two germline ends. The CDR3 runs 14 residues. CDR3 nucleotides: TGTGCCAGTAGTATTGGGGGAGGGGGGGAGACCCAGTACTTC. Translating it yields CASSIGGGGETQYF.

This clonotype was detected many times. V usage is TRBV7-7 and J usage is TRBJ2-1; D tentatively reads TRBD1 or TRBD2 (5 bases each). V lost 2 bases and J 1 base, leaving 12 bases between the germline ends. Germline CDR1 is SSHAT and CDR2 is FNYEAQ (reference sequence). The CDR3 covers 16 residues. CDR3 DNA: TGTGCCAGCAGCTTACCGGGACCTAGATCCTACAATGAGCAGTTCTTC. Translated: CASSLPGPRSYNEQFF.

This clonotype was recorded only once. This rearrangement joins TRBV20-1 to TRBJ2-1; the match to TRBD2 covers 8 bases. J was trimmed by 1 base and V by 1 base; bases with no gene match: 6. CDR1 DFQATT and CDR2 SNEGSKA come from the germline V gene (reference sequence). The CDR3 runs 16 residues. The CDR3, as DNA: TGCAGTGCTAGAGGAGGCGGGAGGAGGTCCTACAATGAGCAGTTCTTC. Its translation is CSARGGGRRSYNEQFF.